This TCR beta chain was recorded in a study of CD8 T cells in Susac syndrome. Random-hexamer reverse transcription was applied to about 0.5 to 1 ug RNA. TCRdb used MiXCR to reprocess the immunoSEQ multiplex PCR reads, holding one entry per CDR3 protein. The profile covers 150,000 to 200,000 distinct CDR3 sequences, with roughly 95% appearing a single time and 0.1% taken by the ten largest. This CDR3 comprises 14 residues. The ends lost 4 bases at V and 0 bases at J; junction bases unmatched: 6. Germline loops: CDR1 SQVTM, CDR2 ANQGSEA. TCR beta sequences were obtained from blood CD8+ and CD4+ T cells. Healthy donors constituted the control group, matched for age and sex.

This sequence originates from a human donor in good health. Source material: CD4+ T cells from PBMCs. The chain links TRBV29-1 to TRBJ2-7, with 7 nucleotides matching TRBD1. In DNA form, the CDR3 reads TGCAGCGTTGTGAGAGACAGGGACTCCTACGAGCAGTACTTC. This codes for CSVVRDRDSYEQYF.